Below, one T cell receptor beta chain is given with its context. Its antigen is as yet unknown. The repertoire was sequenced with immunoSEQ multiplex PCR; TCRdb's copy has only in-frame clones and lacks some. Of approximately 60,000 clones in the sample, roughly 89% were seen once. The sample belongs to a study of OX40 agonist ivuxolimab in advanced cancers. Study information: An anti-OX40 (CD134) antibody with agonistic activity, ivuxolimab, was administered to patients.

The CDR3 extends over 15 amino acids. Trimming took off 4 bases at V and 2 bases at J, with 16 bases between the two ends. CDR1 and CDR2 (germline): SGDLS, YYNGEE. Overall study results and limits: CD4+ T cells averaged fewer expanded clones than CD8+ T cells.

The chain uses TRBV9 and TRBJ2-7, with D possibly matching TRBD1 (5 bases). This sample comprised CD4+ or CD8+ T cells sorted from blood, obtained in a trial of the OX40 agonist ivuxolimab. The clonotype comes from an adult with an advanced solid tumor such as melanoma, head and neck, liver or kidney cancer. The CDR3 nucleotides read TGTGCCAGCAGCCCCCATGCGGCAGGGACCTACGAGCAGTACTTC. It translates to CASSPHAAGTYEQYF.